A single sample gave rise to the 32 T cell receptor beta chains below, sequenced in a study of shared clonotypes between healthy human individuals. This table comes from immunoSEQ multiplex PCR, and its TCRdb copy is limited to in-frame clones, with some not included. This sample has about 99,000 clones, with less than 50% found just once. Sequences were obtained from PBMCs. The receptors derive from a woman aged 35 to 49 in good health. Some clones in this sample may be carry-over from other donors' samples.

A note on this clone: The sample has other DNA sequences that encode this CDR3 too. The gene calls are TRBV2 and TRBJ1-1, with a weak D call TRBD1 (6 bases). From germline, CDR1 is SNHLY and CDR2 FYNNEI. V was trimmed by 6 bases and J by 0 bases, leaving 11 bases between them. This CDR3 has 14 amino acids. This chain's CDR3 is CASSLDRMNTEAFF. The DNA of the CDR3 is TGTGCCAGCAGCCTGGACAGAATGAACACTGAAGCTTTCTTT.

In its sample, this clone was seen a few times. Additional DNA sequences in this sample encode the identical CDR3. The chain links TRBV18 to TRBJ1-3; 7 bases are shared with TRBD1. V gave up 5 bases and J gave up 4 bases; unmatched junction bases: 5. The CDR3 has 14 amino acids. Germline assignment: CDR1 KGHSH and CDR2 LQKENI. In DNA form, the CDR3 reads TGTGCCAGCTCAGCGGACAGGCAAGGAAACACCATATATTTT. The encoded protein is CASSADRQGNTIYF.

The J gene is TRBJ1-6, the V gene TRBV28; a possible D gene is TRBD1 (5 bases). The V end lost 3 bases, the J end lost 9 bases, and 9 bases lay between the germline ends. Germline-derived CDR1 and CDR2 are MDHEN and SYDVKM. The CDR3 covers 13 residues. The CDR3 sequence is CASSLRDVSPLHF. CDR3 coding DNA: TGTGCCAGCAGTTTGCGGGACGTTTCACCCCTCCACTTT.

As for this clone: Since a far larger clone is one base different, this is likely a read error. Other DNA sequences from this sample encode an identical CDR3 as well. V usage is TRBV2 and J usage is TRBJ2-5; D is perhaps TRBD2 (6 bases). The germline V gene has CDR1 SNHLY and CDR2 FYNNEI. Deletions cut 8 bases from V and 7 bases from J, with 17 bases between. CDR3 length equals 13 residues. The CDR3 sequence: CASVLGAGGTQYF. CDR3 DNA: TGTGCCAGCGTCCTAGGGGCCGGGGGGACCCAGTACTTC.

This clone appeared a few times. J is TRBJ2-5 and V is TRBV7-2; 10 bases agree with TRBD1. The CDR3 is 14 amino acids. With 5 bases clipped from V and 2 bases from J, the junction kept 2 bases outside the gene matches. Germline loops: CDR1 SGHTA, CDR2 FQGNSA. The CDR3 DNA sequence: TGTGCCAGCAGCCGGGACAGGGGTCAAGAGACCCAGTACTTC. As protein: CASSRDRGQETQYF.

The CDR3 region has the DNA TGTGCCTGGAGTGCACGGCAGAGCTATGGCTACACCTTC. The encoded protein is CAWSARQSYGYTF. This sequence joins TRBV30 and TRBJ1-2; D not certain. Germline CDR1 is GTSNPN and CDR2 is SVGIG (reference sequence). V lost 1 base, J lost 4 bases, and 10 bases lay in between. This CDR3 is 13 amino acids long.

The chain links TRBV9 to TRBJ2-1, with a weak D call TRBD2 (5 bases). Trimming removed 0 bases from V and 0 bases from J, with 7 bases in between. Germline lookup yields CDR1 SGDLS and CDR2 YYNGEE. CDR3 length equals 15 residues. CDR3 sequence: CASSVGTSSYNEQFF. The CDR3 DNA reads as TGTGCCAGCAGCGTAGGAACTAGCTCCTACAATGAGCAGTTCTTC.

V and J are TRBV6-1 and TRBJ2-5, with D perhaps matching TRBD1 or TRBD2 (6 bases each). The tail of the sequence fits TRBJ2-7 better, so the J call may be wrong. The CDR3 totals 14 residues. Germline-derived CDR1 and CDR2 are MNHNS and SASEGT. CDR3 residues: CASSVAGGVYEQYF. The DNA for the CDR3 is TGTGCCAGCAGTGTAGCCGGGGGCGTCTACGAGCAGTACTTC.

This clone has a count of ten or more. This chain connects TRBV4-2 to TRBJ2-1, with 13 bases that match TRBD2. CDR1 is LGHNA, CDR2 YNFKEQ, per germline. The CDR3 has 16 residues. V shed 0 bases, J shed 9 bases, and the junction held 5 bases outside the gene matches. CDR3 residues: CASSQELAGGPVEQFF. In DNA, the CDR3 is TGTGCCAGCAGCCAAGAACTAGCGGGAGGGCCGGTTGAGCAGTTCTTC.

This clone occurred many times. The rearrangement links TRBV12-5 to TRBJ2-7, with 9 bases that match TRBD1. The V segment lost 2 bases and the J segment 3 bases; nucleotides outside the gene matches: 8. The CDR3 loop spans 16 amino acids. From germline, CDR1 is LGHNT and CDR2 FRNRAP. CDR3 nucleotides: TGTGCTAGTGGTTTGTCTAGCCGGGACAGGGTCTACGAGCAGTACTTC. Its translation is CASGLSSRDRVYEQYF.

At least ten counts were recorded for this clone. The rearrangement uses TRBV7-8 and TRBJ2-7, with TRBD2 as a possible D gene (6 bases). This CDR3 has 14 residues. Germline CDR1 SGHVS, CDR2 FQNEAQ. V was clipped by 6 bases and J by 5 bases, with 17 bases between them. The CDR3 sequence: CASSWGAGNHEQYF. CDR3 sequence (DNA): TGTGCCAGCAGTTGGGGTGCGGGAAACCACGAGCAGTACTTC.

This clone appeared a few times. This chain connects TRBV7-3 to TRBJ2-5; D unresolved. Germline V gene data show CDR1 as SGHTA and CDR2 as FQGTGA. V was shortened by 3 bases and J by 4 bases, with 9 bases between the two germline ends. This CDR3 spans 13 amino acids. The CDR3 here is CASSFTWGETQYF. The CDR3 DNA reads TGTGCCAGCAGCTTTACGTGGGGAGAGACCCAGTACTTC.

V gene TRBV11-2 combines with J gene TRBJ2-7; 9 bases agree with TRBD2. Germline V gene sequence: CDR1 SGHAT, CDR2 FQNNGV. V was clipped by 5 bases and J by 5 bases; unmatched bases: 10. The CDR3 sequence is 15 residues long. The CDR3, as DNA: TGTGCCAGCAGCGCAGACCTAGCGGGATTAGACGAGCAGTACTTC. Its translation: CASSADLAGLDEQYF.

This clone came up many times. The chain couples TRBV5-8 to TRBJ2-1; D remains ambiguous. The CDR3 is 15 residues long. The germline CDR1 and CDR2 sequences are SGHTS and YDEGEE. V was cut by 1 base and J by 5 bases, with 13 bases left in between. The CDR3 spells CASSLIGVTNNEQFF. CDR3 DNA sequence: TGTGCCAGCAGCTTGATAGGAGTAACCAACAATGAGCAGTTCTTC.

The chain is built from TRBV7-9 and TRBJ2-7; maybe TRBD2 (5 bases). Deletions cut 2 bases from V and 1 base from J, with 12 bases between. The germline CDR1 and CDR2 sequences are SEHNR and FQNEAQ (reference sequence). This CDR3 region has 15 residues. The CDR3 nucleotides read TGTGCCAGCAGCTTACCTCCGGGAAATTCCTACGAGCAGTACTTC. This encodes CASSLPPGNSYEQYF.

The rearrangement uses TRBV28 and TRBJ2-1; TRBD2 aligns across 13 bases. Trimming took 6 bases from V and 8 from J; bases not matched to a gene: 16. Looked up from germline, CDR1 is MDHEN and CDR2 is SYDVKM. There are 18 residues in the CDR3. The DNA of the CDR3 is TGTGCCAGCAGCGAGAGGACTAGCGGGAGAGGGCGGGTGGATGAGCAGTTCTTC. Residues: CASSERTSGRGRVDEQFF.

This clone was seen ten or more times. The CDR3 DNA reads as TGCGCCAGCAGCCAAGGGCCCACGGGGGCCAACGTCCTGACTTTC. Protein: CASSQGPTGANVLTF. This rearrangement joins TRBV4-3 to TRBJ2-6, with unresolved D. The CDR3 consists of 15 residues. CDR1 and CDR2 (germline): LGHNA, YSLEER. Deletions cut 1 base from V and 4 bases from J, with 8 bases between.

This clone has a count of ten or more. This chain joins TRBV28 and TRBJ2-7; unclear D gene. The germline V gene has CDR1 MDHEN and CDR2 SYDVKM. V was clipped by 5 bases and J by 4 bases, with 21 bases between them. The CDR3 runs to 16 residues. The CDR3 loop reads CASSDPGHTPFYEQYF. Here the CDR3 DNA reads TGTGCCAGCAGTGACCCTGGGCACACTCCGTTTTACGAGCAGTACTTC.

As regards this clone: Other DNA variants within this sample encode the same CDR3. The chain links TRBV5-1 to TRBJ1-1; D not certain. The germline V gene encodes CDR1 SGHRS and CDR2 YFSETQ. This CDR3 is 12 amino acids long. With 2 bases removed from V and 1 base from J, the gap between germline ends came to 3 bases. This chain's CDR3 is CASSLQNTEAFF. CDR3 bases: TGCGCCAGCAGCTTACAGAACACTGAAGCTTTCTTT.

The V gene is TRBV7-9, the J gene TRBJ2-3, with D possibly TRBD2 on 6 matching bases. The CDR3 is made up of 17 amino acids. CDR1 is SEHNR, CDR2 FQNEAQ, per germline (reference sequence). Deletions cut 5 bases from V and 1 base from J, with 19 bases between. CDR3 sequence (DNA): TGTGCCAGCAGCCCCCGCTTGGAGGCTAGCGGCACAGATACGCAGTATTTT. This sequence encodes CASSPRLEASGTDTQYF.

A few counts support this clone. This chain uses TRBV7-8 with TRBJ1-5, with 11 bases fitting TRBD1. Germline CDR1 reads SGHVS; CDR2 reads FQNEAQ. CDR3 length: 17 amino acids. J was trimmed by 2 bases and V by 4 bases; bases with no gene match: 7. CDR3 loop: CASSSRTGGRGNQPQHF. CDR3 in DNA: TGTGCCAGCAGCTCCAGGACAGGGGGCCGGGGCAATCAGCCCCAGCATTTT.

This clone was seen only once. The rearrangement uses TRBV6-5 and TRBJ2-5, with TRBD2 as a possible D gene (7 bases). Germline CDR1 reads MNHEY; CDR2 reads SVGAGI. CDR3 length: 14 amino acids. Trimming cost V 8 bases and J 11 bases, with 24 bases left between them. CDR3 protein: CASAKGGEPWEQYF. CDR3 nucleotides: TGTGCCAGCGCTAAGGGGGGGGAACCTTGGGAGCAGTACTTC.

The chain links TRBV7-2 to TRBJ1-6; D not resolved. The CDR3 runs 13 residues. Germline V lookup: CDR1 SGHTA, CDR2 FQGNSA. V was trimmed by 3 bases and J by 10 bases, leaving 10 bases between them. CDR3 region: CASSLGGSSPLHF. In DNA, the CDR3 is TGTGCCAGCAGCTTGGGAGGCAGCTCACCCCTCCACTTT.

This clone was counted ten times or more. V is TRBV29-1 and J is TRBJ2-5; D is perhaps TRBD1 (6 bases). Trimming shortened V by 3 bases and J by 5 bases, and 13 bases separated the two germline ends. Germline V lookup: CDR1 SQVTM, CDR2 ANQGSEA. This CDR3 region has 13 residues. The CDR3 sequence is CSVELGTRETQYF. DNA of the CDR3: TGCAGCGTTGAGCTCGGGACACGGGAGACCCAGTACTTC.

The table lists this clone with many counts. This chain uses TRBV19 with TRBJ2-1; 10 bases are shared with TRBD2. V dropped 3 bases and J dropped 8; count of bases not matched to a gene: 7. The CDR3 contains 15 residues. Germline V gives CDR1 LNHDA, CDR2 SQIVND (reference sequence). CDR3 sequence: CASSIPSGSRYEQFF. The DNA for the CDR3 is TGTGCCAGTAGTATTCCTAGCGGGAGTAGGTATGAGCAGTTCTTC.

This clone was detected a few times. This sequence joins TRBV2 and TRBJ2-7, with a possible D match to TRBD1 (6 bases). Germline lookup yields CDR1 SNHLY and CDR2 FYNNEI. Trimming stripped 3 bases from V and 11 bases from J, with 17 bases between. The CDR3 runs 13 residues. This chain's CDR3 is CASSDTGQGLKYF. In nucleotides, the CDR3 is TGTGCCAGCAGTGACACTGGCCAGGGGCTAAAGTACTTC.

With respect to this clone: A read error likely explains this, since a far larger clone differs by one base. This sample includes further DNA sequences coding for the same CDR3. The V and J genes are TRBV29-1 and TRBJ1-4; 8 bases are shared with TRBD1. The CDR3 is 16 residues long. V lost 5 bases and J lost 5; bases outside the gene matches: 13. The germline V gene has CDR1 SQVTM and CDR2 ANQGSEA. The CDR3: CSVSRTGIRANEKLFF. DNA of the CDR3: TGCAGCGTTTCCCGGACAGGGATTAGGGCCAATGAAAAACTGTTTTTT.

The V and J genes are TRBV7-9 and TRBJ1-2, with TRBD1 matching over 10 bases. CDR3 length: 16 amino acids. Per germline, CDR1 SEHNR and CDR2 FQNEAQ (reference sequence). The trim removed 5 bases at V and 2 bases at J, leaving 8 bases unmatched. The chain's CDR3 is CASSVERQGANYGYTF. CDR3 sequence (DNA): TGTGCCAGCAGCGTAGAACGACAGGGGGCAAACTATGGCTACACCTTC.

V gene TRBV28 combines with J gene TRBJ2-7, with D possibly TRBD2 on 6 matching bases. Looked up from germline, CDR1 is MDHEN and CDR2 is SYDVKM. With 4 bases removed from V and 5 bases from J, the gap between germline ends came to 21 bases. The CDR3 has 16 amino acids. CDR3 sequence reads: CASSSRGAWRSNEQYF. The CDR3 DNA is TGTGCCAGCAGTTCCCGCGGGGCGTGGCGCTCGAACGAGCAGTACTTC.

The chain carries TRBV2 and TRBJ2-5, with D perhaps TRBD1 or TRBD2 (6 bases each). Germline loops: CDR1 SNHLY, CDR2 FYNNEI. With 4 bases removed from V and 5 bases from J, the gap between germline ends came to 14 bases. The CDR3 is 14 residues long. CDR3 residues: CASSAHRGGETQYF. CDR3 DNA: TGTGCCAGCAGTGCCCACCGAGGGGGGGAGACCCAGTACTTC.

This clone was detected many times. The J gene is TRBJ2-3, the V gene TRBV29-1; TRBD2 matches at 8 bases. The CDR3 extends over 12 amino acids. With 8 bases clipped from V and 8 bases from J, the junction kept 9 bases outside the gene matches. CDR1 is SQVTM and CDR2 is ANQGSEA in the germline V gene. The CDR3 DNA is TGCAGCACCCGGGGGGGGGAAAGTACGCAGTATTTT. Translation: CSTRGGESTQYF.

This chain connects TRBV6-1 to TRBJ2-7; tentatively, D is TRBD2 (5 bases). The CDR3 spans 14 residues. V was shortened by 10 bases and J by 4 bases, with 20 bases between the two germline ends. The germline gives CDR1 MNHNS, CDR2 SASEGT. DNA for the CDR3: TGTGCCATCGGGGTCCGTTCTAGCTCGTACGAGCAGTACTTC. This encodes CAIGVRSSSYEQYF.